This is a list of T cell receptor beta chains from one sample in a study of T cells in localized non-small cell lung cancer. This table comes from immunoSEQ multiplex PCR, and its TCRdb copy is limited to in-frame clones, with some not included. The sample has around 25,000 clones; roughly 90% are singletons. The sample consisted of peripheral blood, taken before any cancer treatment. All receptors derive from a man between 35 and 75 years old with stage III squamous cell lung carcinoma. CDR3s include the opening cysteine and the closing phenylalanine or tryptophan. The order of the fields is CDR3 protein, CDR3 DNA, J gene, clone size, V gene, D gene. A D gene is named only where the DNA matches it firmly. Clone size is stated in some rows and not others, as once, few, many or a class when expanded.

CDR3: CASSRLAGSTDTQYF; DNA: TGCGCCAGCAGCCGACTAGCGGGAAGCACAGATACGCAGTATTTT; J: TRBJ2-3; size: .; V: TRBV4-1; D: TRBD2
CDR3: CASSNLAGVGYNEQFF; DNA: TGTGCCAGCAGCAACCTAGCGGGAGTTGGATACAATGAGCAGTTCTTC; J: TRBJ2-1; size: .; V: TRBV7-3; D: TRBD2
CDR3: CASSAGLSGQPQHF; DNA: TGTGCCAGCAGCGCCGGGTTGTCAGGGCAGCCCCAGCATTTT; J: TRBJ1-5; size: .; V: TRBV11-2; D: .
CDR3: CASSVGGSTDTQYF; DNA: TGTGCCAGCAGCGTAGGGGGTTCTACAGATACGCAGTATTTT; J: TRBJ2-3; size: .; V: TRBV9; D: .
CDR3: CATSRVPRIRGTEAFF; DNA: TGTGCCACCAGCAGAGTTCCACGGATCCGGGGCACTGAAGCTTTCTTT; J: TRBJ1-1; size: .; V: TRBV15; D: .
CDR3: CASSFIPEGETQYF; DNA: TGTGCCAGCAGTTTCATCCCGGAGGGAGAGACCCAGTACTTC; J: TRBJ2-5; size: .; V: TRBV27; D: .
CDR3: CASSLRSRTGELFF; DNA: TGTGCCAGCAGTTTAAGGAGCCGCACCGGGGAGCTGTTTTTT; J: TRBJ2-2; size: .; V: TRBV27; D: .
CDR3: CAISKGARETQYF; DNA: TGTGCCATCAGTAAGGGGGCACGAGAGACCCAGTACTTC; J: TRBJ2-5; size: .; V: TRBV10-3; D: TRBD1
CDR3: CASSPRTSGTGELFF; DNA: TGTGCCAGCAGTCCTCGGACTAGCGGAACCGGGGAGCTGTTTTTT; J: TRBJ2-2; size: .; V: TRBV2; D: TRBD2
CDR3: CASSIEAAYNEQFF; DNA: TGTGCCAGTAGTATAGAGGCTGCCTACAATGAGCAGTTCTTC; J: TRBJ2-1; size: .; V: TRBV19; D: .
CDR3: CASSGVGPYNEQFF; DNA: TGTGCCAGTAGCGGGGTGGGACCATACAATGAGCAGTTCTTC; J: TRBJ2-1; size: few; V: TRBV19; D: .
CDR3: CASSEIGVGLAGHRSETQYF; DNA: TGCGCCAGCAGTGAGATCGGAGTAGGACTAGCGGGCCACAGGTCAGAGACCCAGTACTTC; J: TRBJ2-5; size: .; V: TRBV10-1; D: TRBD2
CDR3: CASSSDRAITEQYF; DNA: TGTGCCAGCAGTTCTGACCGGGCAATCACCGAGCAGTACTTC; J: TRBJ2-7; size: .; V: TRBV6-5; D: .
CDR3: CASREEQHTEAFF; DNA: TGTGCCAGCAGGGAGGAGCAGCACACTGAAGCTTTCTTT; J: TRBJ1-1; size: once; V: TRBV2; D: .
CDR3: CASSLVNRANTEAFF; DNA: TGTGCCAGCAGCTTAGTGAACAGGGCTAACACTGAAGCTTTCTTT; J: TRBJ1-1; size: .; V: TRBV7-2; D: .
CDR3: CASSLAGTVPSYEQYF; DNA: TGTGCCAGCAGCTTAGCAGGGACAGTCCCCTCCTACGAGCAGTACTTC; J: TRBJ2-7; size: .; V: TRBV7-8; D: TRBD1
CDR3: CASSTLGLAGQETQYF; DNA: TGTGCCAGCAGCACCCTTGGACTAGCGGGACAAGAGACCCAGTACTTC; J: TRBJ2-5; size: .; V: TRBV7-7; D: TRBD2
CDR3: CASSRLRGDTYNEQFF; DNA: TGTGCCAGCAGCCGGTTGCGGGGGGATACCTACAATGAGCAGTTCTTC; J: TRBJ2-1; size: few; V: TRBV28; D: TRBD2
CDR3: CASSSGTGTADTQYF; DNA: TGTGCCAGCAGCTCGGGGACAGGGACAGCAGATACGCAGTATTTT; J: TRBJ2-3; size: .; V: TRBV7-7; D: TRBD1
CDR3: CASSTTLAGLHNEQFF; DNA: TGTGCCAGCTCTACCACCCTAGCGGGGTTACACAATGAGCAGTTCTTC; J: TRBJ2-1; size: .; V: TRBV18; D: TRBD2
CDR3: CASSPPSGNVGEAFF; DNA: TGTGCCAGCTCACCACCCTCGGGAAATGTAGGTGAAGCTTTCTTT; J: TRBJ1-1; size: .; V: TRBV18; D: .
CDR3: CASSSTGDNTEAFF; DNA: TGTGCCAGCAGCTCCACAGGGGACAACACTGAAGCTTTCTTT; J: TRBJ1-1; size: .; V: TRBV7-3; D: TRBD1
CDR3: CASSFGGGTYNEQFF; DNA: TGCGCCAGCAGCTTTGGGGGAGGCACCTACAATGAGCAGTTCTTC; J: TRBJ2-1; size: .; V: TRBV5-1; D: .